This T cell receptor beta chain is drawn from a study of cytomegalovirus exposure and HLA in healthy donors. The germline V gene has CDR1 SGHDT and CDR2 YYEEEE. The CDR3 totals 14 residues. V gave up 1 base and J gave up 3 bases; unmatched junction bases: 4. Primers: 60 Vbeta forward and 13 Jbeta reverse. Authors' analysis steps: An analysis performed later counted 70 million to 90 million unique TCR beta chains (roughly 11 million of them shared). Only in-frame clones appear in the TCRdb table, and some are missing; sequencing was by immunoSEQ multiplex PCR. The V and J calls and clone size are taken from that table; D and trimming were inferred from the DNA. The table lists 200,000 or so clones, approximately 88% of them singletons. This clone has only one observation.

The receptor's source is a boy aged 5-17 years in good health and CMV-seronegative. The sample taken for sequencing was PBMCs. This chain uses TRBV5-6 with TRBJ2-7; 7 bases align to TRBD2. This CDR3 is CASSLSGEIYEQYF. The CDR3 DNA follows: TGTGCCAGCAGCTTGAGCGGGGAGATCTACGAGCAGTACTTC.